These T cell receptor beta chains were read from a single sample in a study of metastatic and nonmetastatic thyroid tumors. TCRdb redid the clone calls on the PCR reads using MiXCR. This sample yields about 92,000 clones, of which 14% to 15% are seen a single time; roughly 4% belongs to the top ten. Sequencing was carried out using blood. Receptors were obtained from a female donor with papillary thyroid cancer or a benign thyroid nodule (not recorded which). Some clones in this sample may be carry-over from other donors' samples. The CDR3 runs from the conserved cysteine through the conserved F or W. D genes are given only for firm matches. A clone size is listed for some rows: how often the clone was seen (once, few, many), or a class if it is expanded.

TRBV20-1,TRBJ2-7,TRBD2,17,-,TGCAGTGCTAGAGATTTGGGGGGGAAGAGGGATGTACCCGAGCAGTACTTC,CSARDLGGKRDVPEQYF
TRBV28,TRBJ1-1,TRBD1,17,many,TGTGCCAGCAACCAACAGGGGTTAGGCTCGGGGAGCACTGAAGCTTTCTTT,CASNQQGLGSGSTEAFF
TRBV5-1,TRBJ2-5,-,14,many,TGCGCCAGCAGCTTGGGTGGCCATGCGGAGACCCAGTACTTC,CASSLGGHAETQYF
TRBV19,TRBJ2-1,TRBD2,16,many,TGTGCCAGTAGTACGGGGACTAGCGGGGTCGGACGTGAGCAGTTCTTC,CASSTGTSGVGREQFF
TRBV6-5,TRBJ1-2,-,13,-,TGTGCCAGCATTAGAGGACCGTTTTATGGCTACACCTTC,CASIRGPFYGYTF
TRBV6-2/TRBV6-3,TRBJ1-1,-,15,many,TGTGCCAGCAGTCCCCTCAGGGAAGGGAACACTGAAGCTTTCTTT,CASSPLREGNTEAFF
TRBV9,TRBJ2-2,-,13,few,TGTGCCAGCAGCTGTGCCAACACCGGGGAGCTGTTTTTT,CASSCANTGELFF
TRBV6-1,TRBJ1-3,TRBD1,16,few,TGTGCCAGCAGTTCTAAAGGGACAGGGGGAGGAAACACCATATATTTT,CASSSKGTGGGNTIYF
TRBV18,TRBJ1-6,-,14,many,TGTGCCAGCTCACCGGTCGATGGGATTTCACCCCTCCACTTT,CASSPVDGISPLHF
TRBV6-1,TRBJ2-1,-,13,-,TGTGCCAGCAGTCCCCGGGAGTCAGGAGAGCAGTTCTTC,CASSPRESGEQFF
TRBV27,TRBJ2-2,-,16,many,TGTGCCAGCAGTACGGAGAGGGGCTACCCCACCGGGGAGCTGTTTTTT,CASSTERGYPTGELFF
TRBV10-3,TRBJ2-6,-,16,many,TGTGCCATCAGTGATCGCCGCTTCTCTGGGGCCAACGTCCTGACTTTC,CAISDRRFSGANVLTF
TRBV27,TRBJ1-2,TRBD1,14,many,TGTGCCAGCAGTCTACAGGGGGAATACTATGGCTACACCTTC,CASSLQGEYYGYTF
TRBV18,TRBJ2-3,-,16,many,TGTGCCAGCTCACCTACGGGTAACGGAATGGCAGATACGCAGTATTTT,CASSPTGNGMADTQYF
TRBV29-1,TRBJ1-2,-,13,many,TGCAGCGTTGAAAGTGATCGCGTCTATGGCTACACCTTC,CSVESDRVYGYTF
TRBV7-2,TRBJ1-2,-,14,many,TGTGCCAGCAGCTTGGGGGGCAAAAGCAGTGGCTACACCTTC,CASSLGGKSSGYTF
TRBV11-3,TRBJ2-7,-,14,-,TGTGCCAGCATCCTCACCCAAGGGGAGGTCGAGCAGTACTTC,CASILTQGEVEQYF
TRBV7-6,TRBJ2-3,TRBD1,16,many,TGTGCCAGCAGCTTAGGTGGGACAGGGGACACAGATACGCAGTATTTT,CASSLGGTGDTDTQYF
TRBV4-1,TRBJ1-5,-,14,many,TGCGCCAGCAGCCAAGTAGGGCCCCATCAGCCCCAGCATTTT,CASSQVGPHQPQHF
TRBV20-1,TRBJ1-1,TRBD1,12,many,TGCAGTGCTAGACAGGGGGACACTGAAGCTTTCTTT,CSARQGDTEAFF
TRBV24-1,TRBJ1-2,TRBD1,13,-,TGTGCCACCAGCAAGGACAGGGGTGGTGGCAACACCTTC,CATSKDRGGGNTF
TRBV28,TRBJ1-3,TRBD1,15,many,TGTGCCAGCACCCCTGGGACAGGGGCTGGAAACACCATATATTTT,CASTPGTGAGNTIYF
TRBV7-7,TRBJ2-1,TRBD2,15,many,TGTGCTAGCAGTCTTGGACTAGCGGGGGTCAATGAGCAGTTCTTC,CASSLGLAGVNEQFF
TRBV19,TRBJ2-1,TRBD1,15,many,TGTGCCAGTAGTTCCGGGACAGCCGCTCGAGGTGAGCAGTTCTTC,CASSSGTAARGEQFF
TRBV9,TRBJ2-2,-,13,many,TGTGCCAGCAGCGTAACGGGAACCGGGGAGCTGTTTTTT,CASSVTGTGELFF
TRBV20-1,TRBJ2-5,-,13,many,TGCAGTGCCCTAGACAGTTACCAAGAGACCCAGTACTTC,CSALDSYQETQYF
TRBV4-2,TRBJ2-6,-,16,many,TGTGCCAGCAGCCAAGATTTCGGCTCTGGGGCCAACGTCCTGACTTTC,CASSQDFGSGANVLTF
TRBV6-1,TRBJ2-7,-,14,many,TGTGCCAGCAGTCCCGTAGGTTCAGGGGTCGAGCAGTACTTC,CASSPVGSGVEQYF
TRBV2,TRBJ2-7,TRBD1,12,many,TGTGCCAGCAGGACAGGGGGGTACGAGCAGTACTTC,CASRTGGYEQYF
TRBV4-1,TRBJ1-2,-,14,many,TGCGCCAGCAGCCAAGGAGAATTTAACTATGGCTACACCTTC,CASSQGEFNYGYTF
TRBV2,TRBJ1-2,TRBD1,15,many,TGTGCCAGCAGGACTGGACAGGGGAACTCTGGTGGCTACACCTTC,CASRTGQGNSGGYTF
TRBV7-2,TRBJ2-1,TRBD2,16,many,TGTGCCAGCAGCTTAGCGTCGGGCGGGGGGGCCGGTGAGCAGTTCTTC,CASSLASGGGAGEQFF
TRBV7-8,TRBJ2-5,-,16,-,TGTGCCAGCATCTCCGGTGACCCCCGTGGTGAAGAGACCCAGTACTTC,CASISGDPRGEETQYF
TRBV6-1,TRBJ2-7,-,15,many,TGTGCCAGCAGTACCGAGGAGGGATTTTCCTACGAGCAGTACTTC,CASSTEEGFSYEQYF
TRBV29-1,TRBJ1-1,TRBD1,16,many,TGCAGCGTTCCTACCGATACAGGGGCGGCAAACACTGAAGCTTTCTTT,CSVPTDTGAANTEAFF
TRBV6-2/TRBV6-3,TRBJ1-3,-,14,-,TGTGCCAGCAGTTCAGGAAAAGGGGGAAACACCATATATTTT,CASSSGKGGNTIYF
TRBV20-1,TRBJ2-3,-,12,-,TGCAGTGCGATAAACCCCCCAGATACGCAGTATTTT,CSAINPPDTQYF